One sample yielded the 29 T cell receptor beta chains listed below, sequenced in a study of naive and memory T cell subsets. Study-wide results and caveats: Especially in CD8 cells, naive repertoires contained a few larger clonotypes, possibly CD45RA-re-expressing memory cells.

Their antigens remain unidentified. The beta constant-region primer was an equimolar mix of two oligonucleotides covering TRBC1 and TRBC2. Four rounds of PCR amplified the ligated cDNA using nested alpha and beta constant-region primers plus SP2. Each CDR3 protein gets one entry after TCRdb re-called the UMI-ligation and nested PCR reads with MiXCR. The sample includes fewer than 150,000 distinct CDR3 sequences, 15% to 20% seen only once; the top ten take approximately 0.63%. Material: naive CD8+ T cells from blood. These receptors were collected from a human donor in good health.

The chain couples TRBV11-2 to TRBJ2-1, with 7 bases aligning to TRBD2. The germline V gene encodes CDR1 SGHAT and CDR2 FQNNGV. This CDR3 comprises 18 residues. The trim removed 6 bases at V and 4 bases at J, leaving 18 bases unmatched. Here the CDR3 DNA reads TGTGCCAGCAGTTCAGGTGGGGGGGAGACTAGCCGTTACAATGAGCAGTTCTTC. As protein: CASSSGGGETSRYNEQFF.

The gene calls are TRBV12-5 and TRBJ2-1; the D is unclear. The V gene lost 6 bases and the J gene lost 5 bases, with 14 bases spanning the gap. CDR1 is LGHNT, CDR2 FRNRAP, per germline. CDR3 length: 14 residues. CDR3 sequence reads: CASGSVLADNEQFF. CDR3 bases: TGTGCTAGTGGCTCTGTCCTCGCAGACAATGAGCAGTTCTTC.

In its sample, this clonotype was seen a few times. V usage is TRBV28 and J usage is TRBJ2-1; the match to TRBD1 covers 10 bases. This CDR3 has 15 amino acids. The junction had 3 bases not matched to a gene; V was cut back by 2 bases and J by 5 bases. The germline V gene encodes CDR1 MDHEN and CDR2 SYDVKM. This CDR3 is CASSLGTGDDNEQFF. The CDR3 DNA sequence: TGTGCCAGCAGTTTAGGGACAGGGGATGACAATGAGCAGTTCTTC.

The V call is TRBV7-3, the J call TRBJ2-3; a weak D match, TRBD2 (6 bases). V lost 5 bases, J lost 0 bases, and 12 bases lay in between. This CDR3 region has 15 residues. Germline V lookup: CDR1 SGHTA, CDR2 FQGTGA. This CDR3 is CASSPDGRSTDTQYF. The CDR3 DNA reads as TGTGCCAGCAGCCCTGACGGGAGAAGCACAGATACGCAGTATTTT.

There are a few counts of this clonotype. The chain is built from TRBV6-2 or TRBV6-3 and TRBJ2-7, with D perhaps given as TRBD1 or TRBD2 (5 bases each). V shed 7 bases and J shed 3 bases, with 13 bases lying between them. CDR1 and CDR2 from the germline V gene are MNHEY and SVGEGT. This CDR3 region has 13 residues. CDR3 in DNA: TGTGCCAGCACCTACGGGGCGTTCTACGAGCAGTACTTC. Its protein product is CASTYGAFYEQYF.

The V call is TRBV6-5, the J call TRBJ2-7; no clear D. CDR1 and CDR2 from the germline V gene are MNHEY and SVGAGI. This CDR3 has 16 residues. Trimming took 0 bases from V and 1 from J, leaving 13 bases between them. The CDR3 coding sequence is TGTGCCAGCAGTTACTCTATCCAGGCTCCGTCCTACGAGCAGTACTTC. It is translated as CASSYSIQAPSYEQYF.

The chain employs TRBV27 and TRBJ2-7; D may correspond to TRBD1 or TRBD2 (5 bases each). Germline values: CDR1 MNHEY, CDR2 SMNVEV (reference sequence). CDR3 length: 16 amino acids. V lost 2 bases and J lost 2, with 16 bases in between. CDR3 in amino acids: CASSLGPLEGTYEQYF. The CDR3 coding sequence is TGTGCCAGCAGTTTAGGCCCGCTAGAGGGGACCTACGAGCAGTACTTC.

This clonotype occurred a few times. The chain carries TRBV4-3 and TRBJ2-3; unclear D gene. Trimming took off 3 bases at V and 0 bases at J, with 4 bases between the two ends. Germline V gene data show CDR1 as LGHNA and CDR2 as YSLEER. CDR3 size: 13 residues. CDR3 sequence reads: CASSQESTDTQYF. CDR3 sequence (DNA): TGCGCCAGCAGCCAGGAAAGCACAGATACGCAGTATTTT.

This clonotype was counted a few times. The chain recombines TRBV20-1 with TRBJ2-4, with D hard to call. Looked up from germline, CDR1 is DFQATT and CDR2 is SNEGSKA (reference sequence). Between the trimmed V and J ends, which lost 1 base and 0 bases, there was a span of 13 bases. This CDR3 region has 16 residues. The CDR3 loop reads CSARVLETLAKNIQYF. CDR3 DNA: TGCAGTGCTAGAGTGTTGGAAACTCTAGCCAAAAACATTCAGTACTTC.

The chain combines TRBV27 with TRBJ2-2; a weak D match, TRBD2 (5 bases). Trimming cost V 6 bases and J 5 bases, with 13 bases left between them. The CDR3 extends over 14 amino acids. Germline V lookup: CDR1 MNHEY, CDR2 SMNVEV (reference sequence). The CDR3 loop reads CASSTGIRTGELFF. The CDR3 nucleotides read TGTGCCAGCAGCACCGGGATTCGTACCGGGGAGCTGTTTTTT.

This clonotype showed up just a few times. The V and J genes are TRBV7-9 and TRBJ2-1; D perhaps matches TRBD2 (7 bases). Germline values: CDR1 SEHNR, CDR2 FQNEAQ (reference sequence). V was trimmed by 4 bases and J by 16 bases, leaving 20 bases between them. CDR3 length: 13 residues. Written as DNA, the CDR3 is TGTGCCAGCAGCTCCTCGCACAGGGAGGGGGATTTCTTC. It is translated as CASSSSHREGDFF.

This clonotype was observed a few times. The chain links TRBV30 to TRBJ2-7; D not resolved. From germline, CDR1 is GTSNPN and CDR2 SVGIG (reference sequence). V was pared by 0 bases and J by 6 bases, with 12 bases between. This CDR3 has 13 residues. The CDR3 bases are TGTGCCTGGAGTGTGGCCCATGCCTTCGAGCAGTACTTC. Amino acids: CAWSVAHAFEQYF.

This clonotype was detected a few times. The chain carries TRBV14 and TRBJ2-1, with TRBD1 matching over 7 bases. Losses at the gene ends were 3 bases for V and 8 bases for J; bases not matched to a gene: 4. There are 13 residues in the CDR3. Looked up from germline, CDR1 is SGHDN and CDR2 is FVKESK. This CDR3 reads CASSQETGHEQFF. DNA of the CDR3: TGTGCCAGCAGCCAGGAGACAGGGCATGAGCAGTTCTTC.

There are a few counts of this clonotype. This sequence joins TRBV28 and TRBJ1-2; TRBD1 agrees at 9 bases. V was pared by 5 bases and J by 4 bases, with 2 bases of the junction left unmatched. Germline V CDR1 and CDR2: MDHEN, SYDVKM. This CDR3 contains 13 residues. In nucleotides, the CDR3 is TGTGCCAGCAGTACAGGGGGCGGCTATGGCTACACCTTC. Amino acid sequence: CASSTGGGYGYTF.

The chain recombines TRBV10-2 with TRBJ2-1, with TRBD2 as a possible D gene (6 bases). The CDR3 totals 14 residues. Germline assignment: CDR1 WSHSY and CDR2 SAAADI. V lost 2 bases and J 7 bases, leaving 12 bases between the germline ends. The CDR3 DNA reads as TGCGCCAGCAGTGAGCAACCGGGGGTTAATGAGCAGTTCTTC. Its translation: CASSEQPGVNEQFF.

V usage is TRBV12-3 or TRBV12-4 and J usage is TRBJ2-1; 9 nucleotides agree with TRBD2. The CDR3 extends over 16 amino acids. The V and J ends lost 2 bases and 4 bases, in that order; junction bases with no gene match: 6. CDR3 DNA: TGTGCCAGCAGTTTAACGGCTAGCGGGGTTTACAATGAGCAGTTCTTC. Protein sequence: CASSLTASGVYNEQFF.

The chain uses TRBV28 and TRBJ2-7; D perhaps matches TRBD1 (6 bases). This CDR3 spans 14 amino acids. V lost 6 bases, J lost 2 bases, and 14 bases lay in between. The germline CDR1 and CDR2 sequences are MDHEN and SYDVKM. The CDR3 spells CASRIQGTPYEQYF. CDR3 nucleotides: TGTGCCAGCAGAATACAGGGTACACCCTACGAGCAGTACTTC. Together with reference TRBV28 and TRBJ2-7, the CDR3 gives the full variable domain: DVKVTQSSRYLVKRTGEKVFLECVQDMDHENMFWYRQDPGLGLRLIYFSYDVKMKEKGDIPEGYSVSREKKERFSLILESASTNQTSMYLCASRIQGTPYEQYFGPGTRLTVT.

The chain combines TRBV5-5 with TRBJ2-3; 10 positions agree with TRBD1. Looked up from germline, CDR1 is SGHKS and CDR2 is YYEKEE (reference sequence). V lost 0 bases and J lost 5; bases outside the gene matches: 3. CDR3 length: 15 residues. CDR3 bases: TGTGCCAGCAGCTTGGGGACAGGGGGTCGAGATACGCAGTATTTT. It specifies CASSLGTGGRDTQYF.

This sequence joins TRBV2 and TRBJ1-2; D gene uncertain. The CDR3 sequence is 16 residues long. Germline values: CDR1 SNHLY, CDR2 FYNNEI. V lost 5 bases to trimming and J lost 0 bases, with 16 bases between them. DNA of the CDR3: TGTGCCAGCAGTCTGCTGGCAGGTCCAGCTAACTATGGCTACACCTTC. It encodes CASSLLAGPANYGYTF.

This clonotype was counted only a few times. The chain links TRBV6-5 to TRBJ2-7, with TRBD1 matching 7 bases. This CDR3 spans 14 amino acids. Germline CDR1 is MNHEY and CDR2 is SVGAGI. Trimming cost V 5 bases and J 2 bases; bases outside gene matches: 6. CDR3 nucleotides: TGTGCCAGCAGTCCCTCTGACAGGGCCTACGAGCAGTACTTC. Translating gives CASSPSDRAYEQYF.

This chain uses TRBV14 with TRBJ2-7, with 9 bases aligning to TRBD2. Germline CDR1 SGHDN, CDR2 FVKESK. V dropped 0 bases and J dropped 4; count of bases not matched to a gene: 16. The CDR3 spans 19 residues. CDR3 in amino acids: CASSQETWAVAGESYEQYF. The CDR3 DNA sequence: TGTGCCAGCAGCCAAGAGACATGGGCAGTAGCGGGAGAATCTTACGAGCAGTACTTC. Together with reference TRBV14 and TRBJ2-7, the CDR3 gives the full variable domain: EAGVTQFPSHSVIEKGQTVTLRCDPISGHDNLYWYRRVMGKEIKFLLHFVKESKQDESGMPNNRFLAERTGGTYSTLKVQPAELEDSGVYFCASSQETWAVAGESYEQYFGPGTRLTVT.

The table lists this clonotype with a few counts. This rearrangement joins TRBV7-9 to TRBJ2-7; D is ambiguous. V was cut by 5 bases and J by 7 bases, with 12 bases left in between. In germline, CDR1 is SEHNR, CDR2 FQNEAQ (reference sequence). The CDR3 runs to 12 residues. In DNA, the CDR3 is TGTGCCAGCAGCCTAACCCCGGAAGAGCAGTACTTC. Translation gives CASSLTPEEQYF.

There are a few counts of this clonotype. This chain links TRBV12-3 or TRBV12-4 with TRBJ1-4, with TRBD1 as a possible D gene (5 bases). The CDR3 sequence is 13 residues long. V lost 9 bases to trimming and J lost 0 bases, with 8 bases between them. The CDR3 here is CASGTATNEKLFF. The DNA of the CDR3 is TGTGCCAGTGGGACCGCAACTAATGAAAAACTGTTTTTT.

This sequence joins TRBV6-5 and TRBJ2-1, with TRBD2 matching over 10 bases. There are 15 residues in the CDR3. V was clipped by 5 bases and J by 10 bases; unmatched bases: 11. Germline V gene sequence: CDR1 MNHEY, CDR2 SVGAGI. In DNA form, the CDR3 reads TGTGCCAGCAGTGGGACTAGCGATACCTTGTTGGAGCAGTTCTTC. Protein sequence: CASSGTSDTLLEQFF.

This clonotype showed up just a few times. The chain uses TRBV29-1 and TRBJ2-1, with 13 bases lining up with TRBD2. Germline V gene sequence: CDR1 SQVTM, CDR2 ANQGSEA. J gave up 0 bases and V 5 bases, and 4 bases lay outside the gene matches. The CDR3 is made up of 16 amino acids. Here the CDR3 reads CSVPGTSGNSYNEQFF. In DNA, the CDR3 is TGCAGCGTTCCCGGGACTAGCGGGAACTCCTACAATGAGCAGTTCTTC.

The rearrangement links TRBV4-1 to TRBJ1-3; D gene uncertain. Germline-derived CDR1 and CDR2 are MGHRA and YSYEKL. This CDR3 has 16 amino acids. V shed 3 bases and J shed 4 bases, with 16 bases lying between them. CDR3 sequence reads: CASSQMDRPRGNTIYF. The DNA of the CDR3 is TGCGCCAGCAGCCAGATGGACCGACCTAGGGGAAACACCATATATTTT.

The rearrangement links TRBV9 to TRBJ2-1; the match to TRBD2 covers 9 bases. J was trimmed by 2 bases and V by 3 bases; bases with no gene match: 9. Germline CDR1 SGDLS, CDR2 YYNGEE. The CDR3 has 17 amino acids. For the CDR3, the DNA is TGTGCCAGCAGCGCCCCGTCTAGCGGGATAGCCTACAATGAGCAGTTCTTC. This translates into CASSAPSSGIAYNEQFF.

The chain has TRBV6-6 and TRBJ2-5; 11 nucleotides match TRBD2. The CDR3 contains 14 residues. The V and J ends lost 4 bases and 9 bases, in that order; junction bases with no gene match: 7. CDR1 and CDR2 from the germline V gene are MNHNY and SVGAGI (reference sequence). CDR3 sequence: CASSSTSGSEAQYF. In DNA, the CDR3 is TGTGCCAGCAGTTCCACTAGCGGGAGCGAGGCCCAGTACTTC.

This clonotype occurred a few times. The chain joins TRBV7-9 to TRBJ2-1; D may correspond to TRBD1 or TRBD2 (5 bases each). The CDR3 runs 14 residues. The V gene lost 6 bases and the J gene lost 5 bases, with 14 bases spanning the gap. From germline, CDR1 is SEHNR and CDR2 FQNEAQ (reference sequence). The CDR3 DNA follows: TGTGCCAGCAGACCGGACCTGGGGGACAATGAGCAGTTCTTC. Amino acid sequence: CASRPDLGDNEQFF.